This T cell receptor (beta chain) was sequenced for a study of OX40 agonist ivuxolimab in advanced cancers. Germline V gene data show CDR1 as MNHNY and CDR2 as SVGAGI (reference sequence). There are 14 residues in the CDR3. The J segment lost 8 bases and the V segment lost 6 bases, leaving 11 bases of the junction unmatched. The table came from immunoSEQ multiplex PCR; TCRdb's copy has only in-frame clones and leaves some out. The sample lists 50,000 to 65,000 clones; roughly nine tenths were seen once. The V and J genes are TRBV6-6 and TRBJ1-2; 8 bases are a match to TRBD1. The sequencing used CD4+ or CD8+ T cells sorted from blood, collected in a trial of the OX40 agonist ivuxolimab. The TCR was taken from an adult with an advanced solid tumor such as melanoma, head and neck, liver or kidney cancer. CDR3 region: CASRDREGFFGYTF. CDR3 DNA sequence: TGTGCCAGCAGGGACAGGGAAGGGTTTTTCGGCTACACCTTC.